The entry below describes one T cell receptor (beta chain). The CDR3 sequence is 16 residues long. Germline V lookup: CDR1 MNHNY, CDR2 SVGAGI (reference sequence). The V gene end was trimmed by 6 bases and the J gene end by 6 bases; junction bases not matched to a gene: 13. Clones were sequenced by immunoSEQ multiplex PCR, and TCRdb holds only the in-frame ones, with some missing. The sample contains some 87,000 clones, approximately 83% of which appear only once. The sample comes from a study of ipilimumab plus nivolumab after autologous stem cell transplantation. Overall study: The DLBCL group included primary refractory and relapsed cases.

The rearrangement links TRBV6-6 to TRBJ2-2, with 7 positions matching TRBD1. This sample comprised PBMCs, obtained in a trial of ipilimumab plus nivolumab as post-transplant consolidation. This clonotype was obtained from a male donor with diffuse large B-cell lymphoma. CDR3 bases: TGTGCCAGCAGCCGCAAGGGACAGACTACGTCCGGGGAGCTGTTTTTT. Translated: CASSRKGQTTSGELFF.